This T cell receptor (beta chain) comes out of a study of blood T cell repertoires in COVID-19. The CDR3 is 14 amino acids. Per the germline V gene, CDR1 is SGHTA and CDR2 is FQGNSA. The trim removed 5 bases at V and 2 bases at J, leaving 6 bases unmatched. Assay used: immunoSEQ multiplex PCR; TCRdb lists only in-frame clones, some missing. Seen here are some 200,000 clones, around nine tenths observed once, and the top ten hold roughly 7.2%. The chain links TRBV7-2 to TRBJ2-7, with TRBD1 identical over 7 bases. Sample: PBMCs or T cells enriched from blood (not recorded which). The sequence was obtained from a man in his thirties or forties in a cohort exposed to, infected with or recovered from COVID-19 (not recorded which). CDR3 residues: CASSTVTGTYEQYF. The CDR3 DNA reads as TGTGCCAGCAGCACCGTGACAGGGACCTACGAGCAGTACTTC. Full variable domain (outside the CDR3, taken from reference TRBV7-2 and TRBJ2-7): GAGVSQSPSNKVTEKGKDVELRCDPISGHTALYWYRQSLGQGLEFLIYFQGNSAPDKSGLPSDRFSAERTGGSVSTLTIQRTQQEDSAVYLCASSTVTGTYEQYFGPGTRLTVT.